These 32 T cell receptor beta chains came from one sample sequenced in a study of T-cell memory formation after mild COVID-19. TCRdb re-called the 5' RACE reads with MiXCR, one entry per CDR3 protein. The sample includes 90,000 to 120,000 distinct CDR3 sequences, 14% of them seen just once. The sample consisted of PBMCs or a T cell subset sorted from them (not recorded which). The receptors derive from a young man who had mild COVID-19 (a few samples of this study predate the infection). Cell type and time point are not known.

This chain connects TRBV7-3 to TRBJ2-5, with D perhaps TRBD2 (6 bases). Germline lookup yields CDR1 SGHTA and CDR2 FQGTGA. This CDR3 is built from 15 residues. Trimming took 5 bases from V and 5 from J, leaving 18 bases between them. For the CDR3, the DNA is TGTGCCAGCAGCCATGGGGGGAGCTCTGGGGAGACCCAGTACTTC. Protein product: CASSHGGSSGETQYF.

V and J are TRBV9 and TRBJ2-5; 7 nucleotides agree with TRBD1. V was clipped by 0 bases and J by 5 bases; unmatched bases: 7. Per germline, CDR1 SGDLS and CDR2 YYNGEE. CDR3 length: 15 amino acids. CDR3 loop: CASSVERGLGETQYF. For the CDR3, the DNA is TGTGCCAGCAGCGTAGAGAGGGGGCTCGGTGAGACCCAGTACTTC.

Only a few counts were recorded for this clonotype. The chain uses TRBV12-3 or TRBV12-4 and TRBJ2-3; 7 bases match TRBD2. With 10 bases clipped from V and 0 bases from J, the junction kept 7 bases outside the gene matches. The CDR3 totals 14 residues. The CDR3 DNA is TGTGCCATCCGAGCGGGGTATAGCACAGATACGCAGTATTTT. Its protein product is CAIRAGYSTDTQYF.

The sample holds a few counts of this clonotype. The V gene is TRBV6-4, the J gene TRBJ2-2; D is undetermined. CDR1 is MRHNA and CDR2 is SNTAGT in the germline V gene. The V end was cut by 4 bases, the J end by 4 bases, with 10 bases between. This CDR3 is 14 amino acids long. The DNA of the CDR3 is TGTGCCAGCAGTGCCACCGGGCCCACCGGGGAGCTGTTTTTT. It specifies CASSATGPTGELFF.

In DNA, the CDR3 is TGTGCCATCAGTGAAGATGGGACCTGGATGGGCGAGCAGTACTTC. This sequence encodes CAISEDGTWMGEQYF. The chain links TRBV10-3 to TRBJ2-7, with D possibly being TRBD1 or TRBD2 (5 bases each). Germline lookup yields CDR1 ENHRY and CDR2 SYGVKD. This CDR3 region has 15 residues. Trimming stripped 3 bases from V and 6 bases from J, with 18 bases between.

This clonotype was counted only a few times. The chain employs TRBV29-1 and TRBJ2-1, with 8 nucleotides matching TRBD2. Germline assignment: CDR1 SQVTM and CDR2 ANQGSEA. This CDR3 comprises 14 residues. Losses at the gene ends were 7 bases for V and 3 bases for J; bases not matched to a gene: 8. The CDR3 sequence: CSGAGLGSYNEQFF. CDR3 DNA sequence: TGCAGCGGGGCGGGACTAGGAAGCTACAATGAGCAGTTCTTC.

This clonotype was detected only a few times. This chain links TRBV19 with TRBJ2-1; D gene uncertain. Trimming cost V 5 bases and J 8 bases, with 13 bases left between them. Germline V gene lookup returns CDR1 LNHDA and CDR2 SQIVND (reference sequence). This CDR3 contains 13 residues. CDR3 bases: TGTGCCAGTAGTTTGTCAGGTCTCCATGAGCAGTTCTTC. Translating it yields CASSLSGLHEQFF.

A few counts support this clonotype. The chain combines TRBV4-1 with TRBJ2-2; TRBD1 matches at 10 bases. J gave up 7 bases and V 0 bases, and 8 bases lay outside the gene matches. The CDR3 has 17 residues. Germline V gene data show CDR1 as MGHRA and CDR2 as YSYEKL. This CDR3 reads CASSQEPGTGVHGELFF. Written as DNA, the CDR3 is TGCGCCAGCAGCCAAGAGCCCGGGACAGGGGTTCACGGGGAGCTGTTTTTT.

This clonotype was seen a single time. The chain has TRBV9 and TRBJ2-1, with 10 nucleotides matching TRBD2. The CDR3 runs 14 residues. With V trimmed by 0 bases and J by 10 bases, 4 bases remained unmatched. Germline V CDR1 and CDR2: SGDLS, YYNGEE. The CDR3 coding sequence is TGTGCCAGCAGCGTAGCTCAGGGACTAGCGGAGCAGTTCTTC. Amino acid sequence: CASSVAQGLAEQFF.

This clonotype has only one observation. CDR3 nucleotide sequence: TGTGCCAGCAGCGCAGGCCCCGATTATGGCTACACCTTC. The encoded protein is CASSAGPDYGYTF. The chain couples TRBV7-6 to TRBJ1-2, with D unclear. The CDR3 covers 13 residues. Germline CDR1 is SGHVS and CDR2 is FNYEAQ. The V and J ends lost 5 bases and 5 bases respectively, with 12 bases between them.

This clonotype has ten or more counts. The chain recombines TRBV2 with TRBJ1-1, with 9 positions matching TRBD1. The CDR3 runs 13 residues. V was pared by 7 bases and J by 5 bases, with 5 bases of the junction left unmatched. CDR1 SNHLY and CDR2 FYNNEI come from the germline V gene. Written as DNA, the CDR3 is TGTGCCAGCAAAACAGGGGGCTTGACTGAAGCTTTCTTT. Its protein is CASKTGGLTEAFF. The variable domain in full, completed from reference TRBV2 and TRBJ1-1, reads EPEVTQTPSHQVTQMGQEVILRCVPISNHLYFYWYRQILGQKVEFLVSFYNNEISEKSEIFDDQFSVERPDGSNFTLKIRSTKLEDSAMYFCASKTGGLTEAFFGQGTRLTVV.

The chain employs TRBV6-5 and TRBJ2-1; D unresolved. Germline lookup yields CDR1 MNHEY and CDR2 SVGAGI. This CDR3 is built from 15 residues. V lost 0 bases to trimming and J lost 6 bases, with 12 bases between them. CDR3 bases: TGTGCCAGCAGTTACTCGTTGTTTGGGGTCAATGAGCAGTTCTTC. Its protein product is CASSYSLFGVNEQFF.

The rearrangement uses TRBV4-1 and TRBJ2-7, with D unresolved. This CDR3 is 13 amino acids long. In germline, CDR1 is MGHRA, CDR2 YSYEKL. With 1 base removed from V and 1 base from J, the gap between germline ends came to 5 bases. In DNA, the CDR3 is TGCGCCAGCAGCCAAGCTACATCCTACGAGCAGTACTTC. It specifies CASSQATSYEQYF.

This clonotype showed up just a few times. The chain combines TRBV15 with TRBJ2-1, with TRBD2 matching over 11 bases. The trim removed 0 bases at V and 0 bases at J, leaving 10 bases unmatched. Germline V CDR1 and CDR2: LNHNV, YYDKDF (reference sequence). The CDR3 contains 20 residues. This CDR3 is CATSRDSSGGTLSSYNEQFF. CDR3 sequence (DNA): TGTGCCACCAGCAGAGATTCTAGCGGGGGGACCTTGAGCTCCTACAATGAGCAGTTCTTC.

A few counts support this clonotype. The CDR3 nucleotides read TGCGCCAGCAGCTTGGCTTGGAGCTACGAGCAGTACTTC. Its translation is CASSLAWSYEQYF. The chain combines TRBV5-1 with TRBJ2-7; D ambiguous. Deletions cut 0 bases from V and 3 bases from J, with 7 bases between. This CDR3 has 13 residues. Per germline, CDR1 SGHRS and CDR2 YFSETQ.

The rearrangement links TRBV6-2 or TRBV6-3 to TRBJ1-5, with 7 bases matching TRBD1. The germline CDR1 and CDR2 sequences are MNHEY and SVGEGT. The CDR3 contains 14 residues. Trimming at V came to 6 bases and at J to 4 bases, leaving 6 bases not matched to a gene. The CDR3 here is CASRTGTENQPQHF. The DNA of the CDR3 is TGTGCCAGCAGGACCGGGACAGAAAATCAGCCCCAGCATTTT.

This clonotype occurred a few times. The chain couples TRBV18 to TRBJ2-3, with D uncertain. This CDR3 has 18 residues. V lost 5 bases to trimming and J lost 2 bases, with 23 bases between them. Germline-derived CDR1 and CDR2 are KGHSH and LQKENI. The CDR3 nucleotides read TGTGCCAGCTCAACGACCAGGACCCCCAAGGGTTACACAGATACGCAGTATTTT. Amino acids: CASSTTRTPKGYTDTQYF.

This clonotype was seen a handful of times. The J gene is TRBJ1-1, the V gene TRBV28; D ambiguous. The CDR3 has 14 residues. V lost 7 bases and J lost 1, with 13 bases in between. The germline gives CDR1 MDHEN, CDR2 SYDVKM. The CDR3 sequence is CASTAEGKNTEAFF. For the CDR3, the DNA is TGTGCCAGCACCGCTGAAGGGAAGAACACTGAAGCTTTCTTT.

This clonotype has ten or more counts. This chain connects TRBV12-3 or TRBV12-4 to TRBJ1-1; no clear D gene. The ends were cut back, 7 bases at V and 0 bases at J, with 6 bases in the middle. The CDR3 loop spans 12 amino acids. The CDR3 nucleotides read TGTGCCAGCACGGTCATGAACACTGAAGCTTTCTTT. Translated, it gives CASTVMNTEAFF.

The rearrangement links TRBV4-1 to TRBJ2-7, with 7 positions matching TRBD1. J was trimmed by 4 bases and V by 4 bases; bases with no gene match: 10. From germline, CDR1 is MGHRA and CDR2 YSYEKL. The CDR3 has 15 residues. The CDR3 DNA reads as TGCGCCAGCAGCCCTAACTACCCGACAGGGTACGAGCAGTACGTC. Its protein is CASSPNYPTGYEQYV.

At least ten counts were recorded for this clonotype. This chain uses TRBV29-1 with TRBJ2-5; 7 nucleotides match TRBD1. The germline V gene has CDR1 SQVTM and CDR2 ANQGSEA. The CDR3 is 14 residues long. The V and J ends lost 6 bases and 4 bases, in that order; junction bases with no gene match: 11. CDR3 in DNA: TGCAGCGTGACCAAGACAGGGCAGGGAGAGACCCAGTACTTC. It is translated as CSVTKTGQGETQYF.

DNA for the CDR3: TGCGCCAGCAGCCGTGAACCCGGCAGCAATGAGCAGTTCTTC. Protein sequence: CASSREPGSNEQFF. The rearrangement links TRBV4-3 to TRBJ2-1; no reliable D call. The V gene lost 4 bases and the J gene lost 6 bases, with 13 bases spanning the gap. This CDR3 has 14 residues. Germline CDR1 LGHNA, CDR2 YSLEER.

This chain links TRBV3-1 with TRBJ2-6; D is undetermined. Germline loops: CDR1 LGHDT, CDR2 YNNKEL (reference sequence). V was trimmed by 4 bases and J by 1 base, leaving 8 bases between them. This CDR3 contains 15 residues. This CDR3 reads CASSLTRSGANVLTF. CDR3 DNA: TGTGCCAGCAGCCTGACGCGTTCTGGGGCCAACGTCCTGACTTTC.

This clonotype turned up a few times. This rearrangement joins TRBV12-3 or TRBV12-4 to TRBJ2-3, with D possibly matching TRBD2 (6 bases). V lost 6 bases and J 7 bases, leaving 23 bases between the germline ends. The CDR3 length is 16 residues. The CDR3 DNA reads TGTGCCAGCAGCAAAACCTGGACTAATGCGGGGTATACGCAGTATTTT. This gives the protein CASSKTWTNAGYTQYF.

The chain uses TRBV2 and TRBJ2-5; TRBD2 might be the D (5 bases). Germline V gives CDR1 SNHLY, CDR2 FYNNEI. This CDR3 comprises 14 residues. V was trimmed by 8 bases and J by 3 bases, leaving 16 bases between them. The CDR3 DNA follows: TGTGCCAGCGGCTGGTGGACTCCCGAAGAGACCCAGTACTTC. Residues: CASGWWTPEETQYF.

In the case of this clonotype: One end of the junction is discordant with germline, which a read error may explain. The rearrangement uses TRBV4-1 and TRBJ2-3; possibly TRBD1 for D (5 bases). This CDR3 spans 15 amino acids. From germline, CDR1 is MGHRA and CDR2 YSYEKL. The CDR3 sequence is CASSHPWGGTDTKYF. The CDR3 bases are TGCGCCAGCAGCCATCCCTGGGGCGGCACAGATACGAAGTATTTT.

The chain links TRBV30 to TRBJ2-5, with a weak D call TRBD2 (5 bases). Trimming took off 8 bases at V and 10 bases at J, with 11 bases between the two ends. Germline V CDR1 and CDR2: GTSNPN, SVGIG (reference sequence). The CDR3 consists of 9 residues. The CDR3 is CAALGVQYF. The CDR3 nucleotides are TGTGCCGCCTTGGGAGTCCAGTACTTC.

V and J are TRBV7-8 and TRBJ2-5; possible D gene TRBD1, 5 bases. Germline values: CDR1 SGHVS, CDR2 FQNEAQ. The CDR3 totals 13 residues. Between the trimmed V and J ends, which lost 5 bases and 5 bases, there was a span of 12 bases. The CDR3 region is CASSDGAGETQYF. DNA of the CDR3: TGTGCCAGCAGCGATGGGGCCGGGGAGACCCAGTACTTC.

This chain links TRBV20-1 with TRBJ1-5; D not certain. The CDR3 spans 12 residues. Trimming left V 0 bases short and J 4 bases short, with 4 bases between. In germline, CDR1 is DFQATT, CDR2 SNEGSKA (reference sequence). The CDR3 nucleotides read TGCAGTGCTAGAGATTTGAATCAGCCCCAGCATTTT. Its translation is CSARDLNQPQHF.

This clonotype was recorded at least ten times. The chain couples TRBV3-1 to TRBJ2-7, with TRBD1 as a possible D gene (6 bases). The V end was cut by 0 bases, the J end by 5 bases, with 14 bases between. Germline V gene lookup returns CDR1 LGHDT and CDR2 YNNKEL (reference sequence). This CDR3 comprises 15 residues. For the CDR3, the DNA is TGTGCCAGCAGCCAAGATCTCGCCAGGGGCAACGAGCAGTACTTC. Amino acids: CASSQDLARGNEQYF.

The chain combines TRBV6-1 with TRBJ1-2; 7 bases agree with TRBD1. Germline CDR1 is MNHNS and CDR2 is SASEGT. V lost 7 bases to trimming and J lost 3 bases; unmatched junction nucleotides: 8. This CDR3 contains 14 residues. The CDR3 DNA reads as TGTGCCAGCATCATAGACAGGGTTGACTATGGCTACACCTTC. It is translated as CASIIDRVDYGYTF.

The rearrangement links TRBV6-5 to TRBJ1-5; TRBD1 agrees at 9 bases. The germline V gene encodes CDR1 MNHEY and CDR2 SVGAGI. V lost 4 bases and J lost 7; bases outside the gene matches: 5. This CDR3 has 14 amino acids. The CDR3 coding sequence is TGTGCCAGCAGTTCACAGGGGGCTCGACAGCCCCAGCATTTT. Amino acids: CASSSQGARQPQHF.